This TCR beta chain was identified during a study of metastatic and nonmetastatic thyroid tumors. Study context: Malignant and benign thyroid patients had repertoires compared in peripheral blood and tumor or nodule tissue.

Authors' data handling: Across clinicopathological groups, CDR3 differences served as the basis for building a distant-metastasis classifier for papillary thyroid cancer. TCRdb redid the clone calls on the PCR reads using MiXCR. These V and J calls are TCRdb output, not the study's own analysis. The table includes around 30,000 clones, over 15% detected once. This clone was counted at least ten times. This CDR3 spans 15 amino acids. Germline V gives CDR1 MNHNS, CDR2 SASEGT. V dropped 5 bases and J dropped 3; count of bases not matched to a gene: 5. Until they underwent thyroid surgery, no patient had received any treatment.

The chain has TRBV6-1 and TRBJ1-5; 9 positions agree with TRBD1. This receptor was identified in a female donor with papillary thyroid cancer or a benign thyroid nodule (not recorded which). Some clones in this sample may be carry-over from other donors' samples. The sample comprised blood. The CDR3 loop is CASSRRDRDNQPQHF. CDR3 coding DNA: TGTGCCAGCAGTCGCCGGGACAGGGACAATCAGCCCCAGCATTTT.